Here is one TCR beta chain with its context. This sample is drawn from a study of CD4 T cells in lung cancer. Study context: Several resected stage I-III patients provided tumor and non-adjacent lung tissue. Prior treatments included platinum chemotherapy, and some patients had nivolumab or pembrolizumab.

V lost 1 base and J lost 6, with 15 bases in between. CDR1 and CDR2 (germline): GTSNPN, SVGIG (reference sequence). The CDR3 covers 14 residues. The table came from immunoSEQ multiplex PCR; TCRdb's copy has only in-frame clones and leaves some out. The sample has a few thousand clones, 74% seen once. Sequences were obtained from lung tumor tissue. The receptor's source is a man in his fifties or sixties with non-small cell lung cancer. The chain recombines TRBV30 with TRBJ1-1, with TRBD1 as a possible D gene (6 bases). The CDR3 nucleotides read TGTGCCTGGAGTGAGGGGGGGCTAAACCCTGAAGCTTTCTTT. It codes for CAWSEGGLNPEAFF.